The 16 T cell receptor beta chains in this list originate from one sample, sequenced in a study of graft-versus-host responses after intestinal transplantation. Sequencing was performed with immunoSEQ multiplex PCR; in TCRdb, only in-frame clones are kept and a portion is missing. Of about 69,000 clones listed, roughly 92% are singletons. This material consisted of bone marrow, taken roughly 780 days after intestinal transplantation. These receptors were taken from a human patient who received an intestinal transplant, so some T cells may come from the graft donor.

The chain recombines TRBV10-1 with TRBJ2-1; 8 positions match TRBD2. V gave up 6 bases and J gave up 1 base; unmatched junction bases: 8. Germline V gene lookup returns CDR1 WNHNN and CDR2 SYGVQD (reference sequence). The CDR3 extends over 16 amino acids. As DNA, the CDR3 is TGCGCCAGCAGCCAAGGTGCGGGAGGATCCTACAATGAGCAGTTCTTC. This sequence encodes CASSQGAGGSYNEQFF.

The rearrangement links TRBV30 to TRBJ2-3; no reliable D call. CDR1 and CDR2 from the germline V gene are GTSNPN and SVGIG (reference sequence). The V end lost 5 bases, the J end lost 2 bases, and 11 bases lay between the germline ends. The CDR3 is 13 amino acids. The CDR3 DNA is TGTGCCTGGTCCTCGGCCTTCACAGATACGCAGTATTTT. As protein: CAWSSAFTDTQYF.

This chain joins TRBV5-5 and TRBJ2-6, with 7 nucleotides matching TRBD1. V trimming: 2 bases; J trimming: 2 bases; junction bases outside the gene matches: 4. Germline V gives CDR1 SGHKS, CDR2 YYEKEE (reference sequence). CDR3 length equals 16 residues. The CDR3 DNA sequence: TGTGCCAGCAGCTTCCCCGGACAGGCTGGGGCCAACGTCCTGACTTTC. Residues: CASSFPGQAGANVLTF. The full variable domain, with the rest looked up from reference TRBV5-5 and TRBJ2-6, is DAGVTQSPTHLIKTRGQQVTLRCSPISGHKSVSWYQQVLGQGPQFIFQYYEKEERGRGNFPDRFSARQFPNYSSELNVNALLLGDSALYLCASSFPGQAGANVLTFGAGSRLTVL.

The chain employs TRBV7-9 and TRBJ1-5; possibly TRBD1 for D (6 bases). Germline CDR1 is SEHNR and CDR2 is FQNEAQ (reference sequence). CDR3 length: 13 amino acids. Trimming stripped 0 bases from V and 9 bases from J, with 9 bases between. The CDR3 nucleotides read TGTGCCAGCAGCTTAGCCCAGGGGAGGCCCCAGCATTTT. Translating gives CASSLAQGRPQHF.

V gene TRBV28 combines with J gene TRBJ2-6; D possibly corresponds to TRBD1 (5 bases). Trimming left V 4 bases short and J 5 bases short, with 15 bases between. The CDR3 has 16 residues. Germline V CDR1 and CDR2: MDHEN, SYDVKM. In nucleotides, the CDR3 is TGTGCCAGCAGTTCCTCATTGGGGCCCTGGGCCAACGTCCTGACTTTC. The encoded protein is CASSSSLGPWANVLTF.

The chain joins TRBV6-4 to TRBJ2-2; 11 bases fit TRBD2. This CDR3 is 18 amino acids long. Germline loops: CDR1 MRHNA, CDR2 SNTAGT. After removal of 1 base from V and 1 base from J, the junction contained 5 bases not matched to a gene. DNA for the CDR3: TGTGCCAGCAGTGACTATGGGACTAGCGGAGTGAACACCGGGGAGCTGTTTTTT. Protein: CASSDYGTSGVNTGELFF.

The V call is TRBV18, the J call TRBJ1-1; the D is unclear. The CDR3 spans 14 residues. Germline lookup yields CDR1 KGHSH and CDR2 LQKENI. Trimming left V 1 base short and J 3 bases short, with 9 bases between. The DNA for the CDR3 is TGTGCCAGCTCACCACAGGGAATGGACACTGAAGCTTTCTTT. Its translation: CASSPQGMDTEAFF.

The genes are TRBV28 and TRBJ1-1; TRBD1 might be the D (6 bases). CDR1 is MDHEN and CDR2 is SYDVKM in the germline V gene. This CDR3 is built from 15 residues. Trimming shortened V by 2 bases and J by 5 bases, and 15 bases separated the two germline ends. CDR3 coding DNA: TGTGCCAGCAGTTTAGTTCTTGGGGGGCGGACTGAAGCTTTCTTT. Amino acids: CASSLVLGGRTEAFF.

This CDR3 is CASSSDTGELFF. CDR3 in DNA: TGCGCCAGCAGCTCTGACACCGGGGAGCTGTTTTTT. The gene calls are TRBV5-1 and TRBJ2-2; the D is unclear. Germline CDR1 reads SGHRS; CDR2 reads YFSETQ. The CDR3 is made up of 12 amino acids. V lost 3 bases, J lost 3 bases, and 3 bases lay in between.

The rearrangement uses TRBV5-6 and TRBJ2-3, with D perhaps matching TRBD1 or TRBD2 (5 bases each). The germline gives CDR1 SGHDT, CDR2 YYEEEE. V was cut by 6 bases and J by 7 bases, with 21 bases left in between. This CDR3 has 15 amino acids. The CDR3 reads CASTIRGNVGNTQYF. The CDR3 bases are TGTGCCAGCACAATAAGGGGTAACGTCGGGAATACGCAGTATTTT. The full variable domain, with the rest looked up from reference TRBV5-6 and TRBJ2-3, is DAGVTQSPTHLIKTRGQQVTLRCSPKSGHDTVSWYQQALGQGPQFIFQYYEEEERQRGNFPDRFSGHQFPNYSSELNVNALLLGDSALYLCASTIRGNVGNTQYFGPGTRLTVL.

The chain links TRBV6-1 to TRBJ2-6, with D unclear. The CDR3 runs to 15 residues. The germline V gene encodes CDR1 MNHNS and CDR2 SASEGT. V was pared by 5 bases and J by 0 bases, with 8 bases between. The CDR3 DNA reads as TGTGCCAGCAGTTCCGAGTACTCTGGGGCCAACGTCCTGACTTTC. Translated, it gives CASSSEYSGANVLTF.

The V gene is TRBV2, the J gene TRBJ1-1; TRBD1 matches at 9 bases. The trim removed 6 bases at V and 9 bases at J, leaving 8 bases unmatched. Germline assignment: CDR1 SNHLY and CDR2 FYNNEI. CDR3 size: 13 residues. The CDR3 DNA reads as TGTGCCAGCAGACCGACGGGACAGGGAAAAGCTTTCTTT. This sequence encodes CASRPTGQGKAFF.

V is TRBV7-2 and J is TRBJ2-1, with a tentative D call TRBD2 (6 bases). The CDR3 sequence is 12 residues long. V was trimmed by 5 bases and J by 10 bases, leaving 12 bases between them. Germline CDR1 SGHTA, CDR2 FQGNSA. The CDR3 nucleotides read TGTGCCAGCAGCACAGCTGCGGGGGAGCAGTTCTTC. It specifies CASSTAAGEQFF.

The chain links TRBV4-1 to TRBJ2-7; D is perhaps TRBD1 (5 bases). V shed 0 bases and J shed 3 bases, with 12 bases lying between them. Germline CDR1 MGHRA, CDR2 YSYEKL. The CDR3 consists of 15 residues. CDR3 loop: CASSQDQGHLYEQYF. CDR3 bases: TGCGCCAGCAGCCAAGATCAGGGTCACCTCTACGAGCAGTACTTC.

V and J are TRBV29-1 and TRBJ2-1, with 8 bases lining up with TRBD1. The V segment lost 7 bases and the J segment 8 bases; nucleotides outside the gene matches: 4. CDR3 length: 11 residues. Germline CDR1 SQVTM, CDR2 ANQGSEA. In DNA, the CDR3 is TGCAGCGGTGTACAGGGGGATGAGCAGTTCTTC. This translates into CSGVQGDEQFF.

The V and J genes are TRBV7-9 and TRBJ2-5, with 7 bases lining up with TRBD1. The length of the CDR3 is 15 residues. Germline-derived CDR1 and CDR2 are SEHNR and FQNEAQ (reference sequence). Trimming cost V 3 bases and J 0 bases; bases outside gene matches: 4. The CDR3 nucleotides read TGTGCCAGCAGCTTGGGACAGTTAAACCAAGAGACCCAGTACTTC. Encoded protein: CASSLGQLNQETQYF. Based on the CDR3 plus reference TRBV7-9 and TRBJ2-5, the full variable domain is DTGVSQNPRHKITKRGQNVTFRCDPISEHNRLYWYRQTLGQGPEFLTYFQNEAQLEKSRLLSDRFSAERPKGSFSTLEIQRTEQGDSAMYLCASSLGQLNQETQYFGPGTRLLVL.